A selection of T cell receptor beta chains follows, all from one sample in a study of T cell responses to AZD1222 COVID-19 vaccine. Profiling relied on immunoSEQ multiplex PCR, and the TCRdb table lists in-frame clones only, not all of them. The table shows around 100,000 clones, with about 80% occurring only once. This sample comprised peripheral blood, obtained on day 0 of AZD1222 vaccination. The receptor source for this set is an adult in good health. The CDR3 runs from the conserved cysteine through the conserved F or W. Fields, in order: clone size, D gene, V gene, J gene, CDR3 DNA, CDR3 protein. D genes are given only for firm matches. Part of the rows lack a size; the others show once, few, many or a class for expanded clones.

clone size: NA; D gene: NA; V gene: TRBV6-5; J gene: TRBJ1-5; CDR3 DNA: TGTGCCAGCAGTTCGGTAAGCAATCAGCCCCAGCATTTT; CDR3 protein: CASSSVSNQPQHF
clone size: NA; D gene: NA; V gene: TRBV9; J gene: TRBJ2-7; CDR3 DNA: TGTGCCAGCAGCGCCAACGGGGGATTAGCGGAAGAGCAGTACTTC; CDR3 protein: CASSANGGLAEEQYF
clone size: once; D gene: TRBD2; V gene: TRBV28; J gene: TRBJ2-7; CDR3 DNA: TGTGCCAGCAGTTGGGTAGAGACTAGCGCCGACGAGCAGTACTTC; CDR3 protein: CASSWVETSADEQYF
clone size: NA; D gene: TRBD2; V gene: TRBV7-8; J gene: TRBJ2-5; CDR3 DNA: TGTGCCAGCAACGGCCCCGCGGGGGTAGAGACCCAGTACTTC; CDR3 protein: CASNGPAGVETQYF
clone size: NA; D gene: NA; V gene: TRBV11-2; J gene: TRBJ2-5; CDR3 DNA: TGTGCCAGCAGCTCCTCCTTGGGGAGTTCAGAGACCCAGTACTTC; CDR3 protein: CASSSSLGSSETQYF
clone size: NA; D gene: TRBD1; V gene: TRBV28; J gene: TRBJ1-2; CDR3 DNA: TGTGCCAGTGTACCGGGACAGTTTTCTGGCTACACCTTC; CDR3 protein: CASVPGQFSGYTF
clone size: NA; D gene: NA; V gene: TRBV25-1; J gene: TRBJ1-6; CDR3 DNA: TGTGCCAGCAGCCTTGGGGGCCCCCTCCACTTT; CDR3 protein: CASSLGGPLHF
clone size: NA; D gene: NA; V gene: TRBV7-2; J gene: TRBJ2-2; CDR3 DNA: TGTGCCAGCAGCTTACCTTCTGGGCCCGGGGAGCTGTTTTTT; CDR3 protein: CASSLPSGPGELFF
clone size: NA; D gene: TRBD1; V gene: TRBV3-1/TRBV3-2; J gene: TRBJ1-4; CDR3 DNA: TGTGCCAGCAGCCAAGATCGGGGAAGGACAGGACAGACCGAAGGTAGAAGAAAACTGTTTTTT; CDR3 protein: CASSQDRGRTGQTEGRRKLFF
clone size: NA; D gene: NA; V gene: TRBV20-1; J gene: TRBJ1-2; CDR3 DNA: TGCAGTGCTAGGAAAGTAACAGAGTACACCTTC; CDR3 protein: CSARKVTEYTF
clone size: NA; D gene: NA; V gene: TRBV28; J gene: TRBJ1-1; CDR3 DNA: TGTGCCAGCCCCCCGGAAGGGTTGGGGGGGGACACTGAAGCTTTCTTT; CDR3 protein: CASPPEGLGGDTEAFF
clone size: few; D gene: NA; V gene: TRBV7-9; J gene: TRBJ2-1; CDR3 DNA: TGTGCCAGCAGCTTAGCCGGAGCCAGGGCACCCGGTGAGCAGTTCTTC; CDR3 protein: CASSLAGARAPGEQFF
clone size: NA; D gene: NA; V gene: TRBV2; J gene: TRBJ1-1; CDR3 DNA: TGTGCCAGCAGGGTAGAGAACACTGAAGCTTTCTTT; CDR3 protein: CASRVENTEAFF
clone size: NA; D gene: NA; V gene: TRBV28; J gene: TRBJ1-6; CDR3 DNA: TGTGCCAGCAACCCTTTTAAGGGGTCCAATAATTCACCCCTCCACTTT; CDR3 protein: CASNPFKGSNNSPLHF
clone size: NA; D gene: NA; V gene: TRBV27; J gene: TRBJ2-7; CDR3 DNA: TGTGCCAGCAGTTTTAACGGAAGGAAAAGCTCCTACGAGCAGTACTTC; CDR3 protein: CASSFNGRKSSYEQYF
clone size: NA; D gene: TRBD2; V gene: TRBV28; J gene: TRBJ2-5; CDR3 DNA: TGTGCCACTGATCCACCGGGACTAGACTTGGGGCAAGAGACCCAGTACTTC; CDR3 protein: CATDPPGLDLGQETQYF
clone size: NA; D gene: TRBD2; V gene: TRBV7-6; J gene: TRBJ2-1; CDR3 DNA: TGTGCCAGCAGCTTAGGATATGTGGGGGGGAGATCCGGTTATGAGCAGTTCTTC; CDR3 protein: CASSLGYVGGRSGYEQFF
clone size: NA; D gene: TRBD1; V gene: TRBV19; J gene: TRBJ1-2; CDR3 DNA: TGTGCCAGTAGCCGGGACAGGGGTAACTATGGCTACACCTTC; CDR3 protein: CASSRDRGNYGYTF
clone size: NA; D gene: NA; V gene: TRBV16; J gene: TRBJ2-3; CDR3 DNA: TGTGCCAGCAGCCAAAGCACACCCACAGATACGCAGTATTTT; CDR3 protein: CASSQSTPTDTQYF
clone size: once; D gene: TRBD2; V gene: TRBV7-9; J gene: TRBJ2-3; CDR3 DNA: TGTGCCAGCAGCTTCGGGACTAGCGGCACAGATACGCAGTATTTT; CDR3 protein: CASSFGTSGTDTQYF
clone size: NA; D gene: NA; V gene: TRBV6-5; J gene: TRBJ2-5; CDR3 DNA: TGTGCCAGCATAGGACTAGGGGGGGGCCCCGGGACCCAGTACTTC; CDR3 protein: CASIGLGGGPGTQYF
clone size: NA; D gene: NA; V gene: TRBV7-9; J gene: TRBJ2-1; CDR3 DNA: TGTGCCAGCAGCTCCGGTGGGCTATACAATGAGCAGTTCTTC; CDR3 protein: CASSSGGLYNEQFF
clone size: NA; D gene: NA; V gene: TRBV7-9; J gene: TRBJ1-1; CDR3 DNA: TGTGCCAGCAGCTCCCAGCCGTTACCGAACACTGAAGCTTTCTTT; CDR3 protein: CASSSQPLPNTEAFF
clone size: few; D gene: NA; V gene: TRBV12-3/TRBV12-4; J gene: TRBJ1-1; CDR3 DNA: TGTGCCAGCAGTTTCCGGGTGGGGGCTGAAGCTTTCTTT; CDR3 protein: CASSFRVGAEAFF
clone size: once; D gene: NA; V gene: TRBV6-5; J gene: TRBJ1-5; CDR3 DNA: TGTGCCAGCAGATCCGGCGTTCAGCCCCAGCATTTT; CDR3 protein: CASRSGVQPQHF
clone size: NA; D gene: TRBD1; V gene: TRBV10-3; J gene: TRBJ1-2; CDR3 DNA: TGTGCCATCAGTGGCCGGGACAGGGGTTATGGCTACACCTTC; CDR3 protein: CAISGRDRGYGYTF
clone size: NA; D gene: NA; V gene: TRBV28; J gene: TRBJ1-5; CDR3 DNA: TGTGCCAGCAGTTTTTCCCGGCCCCAGCATTTT; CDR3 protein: CASSFSRPQHF
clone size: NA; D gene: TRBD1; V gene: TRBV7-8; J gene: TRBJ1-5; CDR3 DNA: TGTGCCAGCAGCCGAGCAGGGCGAGGGGGCGATCAGCCCCAGCATTTT; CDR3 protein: CASSRAGRGGDQPQHF
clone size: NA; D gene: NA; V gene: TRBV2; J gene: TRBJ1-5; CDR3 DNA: TGTGCCACCCGGCTGCGCAGGGGTCTCCGTAATCAGCCCCAGCATTTT; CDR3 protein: CATRLRRGLRNQPQHF
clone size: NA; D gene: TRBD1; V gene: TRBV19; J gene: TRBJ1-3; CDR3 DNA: TGTGCCAGTAGCCCGGCCGGGACAGGGCAGGGAAACACCATATATTTT; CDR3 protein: CASSPAGTGQGNTIYF
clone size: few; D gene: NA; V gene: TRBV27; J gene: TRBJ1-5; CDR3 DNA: TGTGCCAGCAGTTTATTTTCCGGGGGGCCCCAGCATTTT; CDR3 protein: CASSLFSGGPQHF
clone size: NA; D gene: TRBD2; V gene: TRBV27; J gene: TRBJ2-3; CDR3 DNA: TGTGCCAGCAGTTTATCTCGGGGACTAGCAACAGATACGCAGTATTTT; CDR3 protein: CASSLSRGLATDTQYF
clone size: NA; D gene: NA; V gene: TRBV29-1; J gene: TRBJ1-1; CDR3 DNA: TGCAGCGTTGGTCAGAACACTGAAGCTTTCTTT; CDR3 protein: CSVGQNTEAFF
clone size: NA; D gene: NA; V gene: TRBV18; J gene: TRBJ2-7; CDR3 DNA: TGTGCCAGCTCACACGGGATGCACGAGCAGTACTTC; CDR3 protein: CASSHGMHEQYF
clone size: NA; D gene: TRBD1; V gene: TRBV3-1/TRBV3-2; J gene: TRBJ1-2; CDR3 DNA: TGTGCCAGCAGCCCTATCGACAGGGGCAACTATGGCTACACCTTC; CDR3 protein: CASSPIDRGNYGYTF
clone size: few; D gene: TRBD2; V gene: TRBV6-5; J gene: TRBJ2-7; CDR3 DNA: TGTGCCAGCAGTTACTCGGGAGGGCTCGGGTACGAGCAGTACTTC; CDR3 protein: CASSYSGGLGYEQYF
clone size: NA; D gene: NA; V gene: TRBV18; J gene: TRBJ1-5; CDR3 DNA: TGTGCCAGCTCACCACCGGGGGGAAACTTTAAGCAGCCCCAGCATTTT; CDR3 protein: CASSPPGGNFKQPQHF
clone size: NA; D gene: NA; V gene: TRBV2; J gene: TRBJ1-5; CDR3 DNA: TGTGCCAGCAGTGAATCCAGGGGCCATCAGCCCCAGCATTTT; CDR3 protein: CASSESRGHQPQHF
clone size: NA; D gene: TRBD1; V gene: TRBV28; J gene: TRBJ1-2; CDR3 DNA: TGTGCCAGCAGGCAGGGGGGCTATGGCTACACCTTC; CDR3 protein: CASRQGGYGYTF
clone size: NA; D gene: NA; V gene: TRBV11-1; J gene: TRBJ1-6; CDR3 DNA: TGTGCCAGCAGCTTAGTCGCTTCACCCCTCCACTTT; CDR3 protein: CASSLVASPLHF
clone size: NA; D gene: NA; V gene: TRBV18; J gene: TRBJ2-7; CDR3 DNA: TGTGCCAGCTCCGGGACTCTAGGGCAGTACTTC; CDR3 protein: CASSGTLGQYF
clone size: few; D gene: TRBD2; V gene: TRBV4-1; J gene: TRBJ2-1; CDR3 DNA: TGCGCCAGCAGCCCTACCCGTGATAGCGGGAGCGGGCAGTTCTTC; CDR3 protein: CASSPTRDSGSGQFF
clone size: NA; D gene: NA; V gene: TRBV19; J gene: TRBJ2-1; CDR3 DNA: TGTGCCAGTAGTATAGAAAACTCCTTTAACAATGAGCAGTTCTTC; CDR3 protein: CASSIENSFNNEQFF
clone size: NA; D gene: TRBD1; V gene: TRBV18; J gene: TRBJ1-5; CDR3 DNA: TGTGCCAGCTCACCAGGGACAGGAGGGAGCAATCAGCCCCAGCATTTT; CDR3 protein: CASSPGTGGSNQPQHF
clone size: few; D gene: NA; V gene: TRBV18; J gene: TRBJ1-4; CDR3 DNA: TGTGCCAGCTCACCACCCGTGGCAGGGGATAATGAAAAACTGTTTTTT; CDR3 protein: CASSPPVAGDNEKLFF
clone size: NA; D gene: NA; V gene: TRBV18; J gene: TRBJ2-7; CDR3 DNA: TGTGCCAGCTCACCAGGGAGCTCCTACGAGCAGTACTTC; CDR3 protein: CASSPGSSYEQYF
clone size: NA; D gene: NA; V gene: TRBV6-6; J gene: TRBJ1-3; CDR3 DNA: TGTGCCAGCAGTCTGATGGTGGCAGCACGCTCTGGAAACACCATATATTTT; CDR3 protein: CASSLMVAARSGNTIYF
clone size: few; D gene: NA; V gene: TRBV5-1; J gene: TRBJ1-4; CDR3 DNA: TGCGCCAGCAACGGAGGGGGGTTCGGAGAAAAACTGTTTTTT; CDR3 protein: CASNGGGFGEKLFF
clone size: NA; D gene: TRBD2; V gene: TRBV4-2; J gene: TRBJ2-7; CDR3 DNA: TGTGCCAGCAGCCACGGACTAGCGGGGTCCTACGAGCAGTACTTC; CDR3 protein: CASSHGLAGSYEQYF